Following are 4 T cell receptor beta chains from one sample sequenced in a study of tumor-infiltrating lymphocytes in localized non-small cell lung cancer. Sequencing was performed with immunoSEQ multiplex PCR; in TCRdb, only in-frame clones are kept and a portion is missing. Of around 5,500 clones in the sample, roughly four fifths were seen once. Sequenced sample: lung tumor tissue. The receptors stem from a human donor with non-small cell lung cancer.

The J gene is TRBJ1-2, the V gene TRBV19; tentative D call: TRBD1 (6 bases). Trimming stripped 0 bases from V and 5 bases from J, with 10 bases between. Per the germline V gene, CDR1 is LNHDA and CDR2 is SQIVND (reference sequence). The CDR3 runs 14 residues. The CDR3 DNA reads as TGTGCCAGTAGTATAGATGTTAGGGGGTATGGCTACACCTTC. This encodes CASSIDVRGYGYTF.

The CDR3 sequence is CASSLGWGLNTEAFF. The CDR3, as DNA: TGTGCCAGCAGCTTGGGATGGGGGCTGAACACTGAAGCTTTCTTT. The chain is built from TRBV5-6 and TRBJ1-1; D is perhaps TRBD1 (6 bases). Germline CDR1 and CDR2: SGHDT and YYEEEE. V was cut by 0 bases and J by 0 bases, with 9 bases left in between. The CDR3 sequence is 15 residues long.

This clone was observed a few times. The CDR3 DNA reads as TGCAGCGTTCGGGACCGGGGGGCCAACGTCCTGACTTTC. Protein: CSVRDRGANVLTF. The chain combines TRBV29-1 with TRBJ2-6; possibly TRBD1 or TRBD2 for D (5 bases each). The germline V gene has CDR1 SQVTM and CDR2 ANQGSEA. The CDR3 is 13 residues long. Deletions cut 5 bases from V and 4 bases from J, with 9 bases between.

The chain uses TRBV18 and TRBJ1-2; D unresolved. The CDR3 covers 15 residues. Trimming removed 4 bases from V and 1 base from J, with 13 bases in between. Germline CDR1 reads KGHSH; CDR2 reads LQKENI. The CDR3 DNA is TGTGCCAGCTCACAAACCTCGGCCCTTAACTATGGCTACACCTTC. Translating gives CASSQTSALNYGYTF. Supplemented by reference TRBV18 and TRBJ1-2, the full variable domain reads NAGVMQNPRHLVRRRGQEARLRCSPMKGHSHVYWYRQLPEEGLKFMVYLQKENIIDESGMPKERFSAEFPKEGPSILRIQQVVRGDSAAYFCASSQTSALNYGYTFGSGTRLTVV.